This is a list of T cell receptor beta chains from one sample in a study of OX40 agonist ivuxolimab in advanced cancers. Here immunoSEQ multiplex PCR was the method, and the copy in TCRdb shows in-frame clones only, minus some. This table has about 50,000 clones, 85% to 90% appearing once. Sequenced material: CD4+ or CD8+ T cells sorted from blood, taken in a trial of the OX40 agonist ivuxolimab. The receptor source for this set is an adult with an advanced solid tumor such as melanoma, head and neck, liver or kidney cancer. Each CDR3 is given with its conserved first and last residue. A D gene is named only where the DNA matches it firmly. The size entry is marked missing in some rows and otherwise reads once, few, many or a size class.

len,d_gene,abundance,j_gene,v_gene,CDR3nt,CDR3aa
17,TRBD2,NA,TRBJ2-4,TRBV28,TGTGCCAGCAGTTTATTTAGTAGCGGGAGGGTGTCGGACATTCAGTACTTC,CASSLFSSGRVSDIQYF
18,NA,NA,TRBJ2-5,TRBV9,TGTGCCAGCAGCGTAGGGACCCAGACCCGGGGAAACCAAGAGACCCAGTACTTC,CASSVGTQTRGNQETQYF
15,NA,NA,TRBJ1-5,TRBV5-1,TGCGCCAGCAGCCCCGGGGGGGGCGCACGGCAGCCCCAGCATTTT,CASSPGGGARQPQHF
14,NA,NA,TRBJ1-1,TRBV6-1,TGTGCCAGCAGTAGCCTACAGGGTTCCACTGAAGCTTTCTTT,CASSSLQGSTEAFF
13,NA,few,TRBJ1-1,TRBV28,TGTGCCAGCAATACCGGGGCGCGGGCTGAAGCTTTCTTT,CASNTGARAEAFF
16,NA,once,TRBJ2-1,TRBV18,TGTGCCAGCTCACGGCGGGTGGGACGCTCCTACAATGAGCAGTTCTTC,CASSRRVGRSYNEQFF
16,TRBD2,once,TRBJ2-3,TRBV18,TGTGCCAGCTCCCCCCGGGAACTAGCGGTCACAGATACGCAGTATTTT,CASSPRELAVTDTQYF
14,TRBD1,NA,TRBJ1-4,TRBV11-2,TGTGCCAGCAGCCTAGGGACAGCAAATGAAAAACTGTTTTTT,CASSLGTANEKLFF
15,TRBD2,once,TRBJ2-5,TRBV19,TGTGCCAGTAGTATTGGTAGCGGGAGTTCTGAGACCCAGTACTTC,CASSIGSGSSETQYF
14,NA,NA,TRBJ1-2,TRBV7-3,TGTGCCAGCAGCCTAGACGGCTTCGGCGATGGCTACACCTTC,CASSLDGFGDGYTF
12,NA,once,TRBJ2-1,TRBV6-4,TGTGCCAGCAGTGACAATGACGCCGAGCAGTTCTTC,CASSDNDAEQFF
15,NA,NA,TRBJ2-6,TRBV28,TGTGCCAGCAGTTTATACGCCCTTGGGGCCAACGTCCTGACTTTC,CASSLYALGANVLTF
16,TRBD1,NA,TRBJ1-3,TRBV7-2,TGTGCCAGCAGCGCGACAGGGGGCGCCTCTGGAAACACCATATATTTT,CASSATGGASGNTIYF
19,NA,NA,TRBJ2-3,TRBV29-1,TGCAGCGTTGAAGATGCACTAAAAGGGGGTTCAACTGGGGGAGATACGCAGTATTTT,CSVEDALKGGSTGGDTQYF
16,TRBD2,NA,TRBJ2-1,TRBV27,TGTGCCAGCAGTTCCCCCAACAGCGGGAGAGGGAATGAGCAGTTCTTC,CASSSPNSGRGNEQFF
14,NA,few,TRBJ2-3,TRBV6-6,TGTGCCAGCAGACTAGCAGAAAGCACAGATACGCAGTATTTT,CASRLAESTDTQYF
13,NA,NA,TRBJ2-1,TRBV30,TGTGCCTGGAGTTGGCGGGGCGACAATGAGCAGTTCTTC,CAWSWRGDNEQFF
13,NA,NA,TRBJ2-5,TRBV15,TGTGCCACCAGCGGGACCATGGCCAGTGTAATAGACTTC,CATSGTMASVIDF
14,NA,once,TRBJ2-7,TRBV10-3,TGTGCCACACAAGGGGACGGGGTAGTCGGCGAGCAGTACTTC,CATQGDGVVGEQYF
11,NA,NA,TRBJ1-1,TRBV19,TGTGCCAGTAGTATGCATAGGGAAGCTTTCTTT,CASSMHREAFF
13,TRBD1,NA,TRBJ1-2,TRBV5-5,TGTGCCAGCAGCCGAACAGGGGGCGGTGGCTACACCTTC,CASSRTGGGGYTF
13,NA,NA,TRBJ2-2,TRBV27,TGTGCCAGCAGTTTAGTGAGCACCGGGGAGCTGTTTTTT,CASSLVSTGELFF
15,TRBD1,NA,TRBJ2-2,TRBV5-1,TGCGCCAGCAGATTCCGGACAGGGGAGACCGGGGAGCTGTTTTTT,CASRFRTGETGELFF
16,TRBD2,NA,TRBJ2-1,TRBV7-2,TGTGCCAGCAGCTTAAGCGGGGCCAGCTCCTACAATGAGCAGTTCTTC,CASSLSGASSYNEQFF
14,TRBD2,NA,TRBJ2-7,TRBV29-1,TGCAGCGTGTCGACTAGCGGGAGGTTCTACGAGCAGTACTTC,CSVSTSGRFYEQYF
15,NA,NA,TRBJ1-1,TRBV9,TGTGCCAGCAGCGTAGTGCCCACCCGGGACGCTGAAGCTTTCTTT,CASSVVPTRDAEAFF
16,TRBD1,NA,TRBJ2-7,TRBV28,TGTGCCAGCAAACCGGGTGGGGGGACAGGGTTTAAGGAGCAGTACTTC,CASKPGGGTGFKEQYF